These 22 T cell receptor beta chains came from one sample sequenced in a study of T cells in Graves' hyperthyroidism and ophthalmopathy. Amplified regions were TCR beta CDR3 sequences from RNA transcripts. TCR CDR3 regions were first amplified by RT-PCR with HTBI primers. In TCRdb, the multiplex PCR reads were re-called with MiXCR into one record per CDR3 protein. The table has 200,000 to 300,000 distinct CDR3 sequences, approximately 23% seen once. Sequencing input: blood. The receptor set was obtained from a woman in her 40s with Graves' ophthalmopathy.

This clonotype was found many times. This chain uses TRBV6-5 with TRBJ2-7; no clear D. CDR1 is MNHEY and CDR2 is SVGAGI in the germline V gene. The CDR3 loop spans 14 amino acids. Trimming pared 4 bases from V and 2 bases from J, leaving 12 bases between. CDR3 sequence: CASSSETLPYEQYF. The DNA for the CDR3 is TGTGCCAGCAGTTCCGAGACTCTCCCCTACGAGCAGTACTTC.

The rearrangement links TRBV12-5 to TRBJ1-1, with a possible D match to TRBD1 (5 bases). Germline V CDR1 and CDR2: LGHNT, FRNRAP. The CDR3 extends over 16 amino acids. V shed 3 bases and J shed 1 base, with 15 bases lying between them. The CDR3 is CASGFGGGVQNTEAFF. The CDR3 DNA reads TGTGCTAGTGGTTTCGGGGGAGGGGTTCAGAACACTGAAGCTTTCTTT.

A few counts support this clonotype. V and J are TRBV3-1 and TRBJ2-2; 7 positions match TRBD2. Per the germline V gene, CDR1 is LGHDT and CDR2 is YNNKEL (reference sequence). The CDR3 covers 18 residues. V trimming: 0 bases; J trimming: 1 base; junction bases outside the gene matches: 8. This chain's CDR3 is CASSQDPPTGGNTGELFF. DNA for the CDR3: TGTGCCAGCAGCCAAGATCCACCGACGGGAGGGAACACCGGGGAGCTGTTTTTT.

This clonotype was counted only a few times. The CDR3 here is CASSWTGRTEAFF. The CDR3 bases are TGTGCCAGCAGTTGGACAGGACGGACTGAAGCTTTCTTT. The chain recombines TRBV27 with TRBJ1-1, with 7 bases aligning to TRBD1. V lost 4 bases to trimming and J lost 5 bases; unmatched junction nucleotides: 4. From germline, CDR1 is MNHEY and CDR2 SMNVEV (reference sequence). The CDR3 is made up of 13 amino acids.

In this sample, this clonotype turned up a few times. This sequence joins TRBV4-1 and TRBJ2-2; the match to TRBD2 covers 9 bases. Looked up from germline, CDR1 is MGHRA and CDR2 is YSYEKL. J gave up 5 bases and V 4 bases, and 17 bases lay outside the gene matches. The CDR3 contains 19 residues. The CDR3 nucleotides are TGCGCCAGCAGCCCTGAGGAGACAGGCGGGAGGGCCAAAACCGGGGAGCTGTTTTTT. Its protein product is CASSPEETGGRAKTGELFF.

This clonotype was recorded at least ten times. CDR3 protein: CATSGSGTGNTIYF. CDR3 sequence (DNA): TGTGCCACCAGTGGATCCGGGACTGGAAACACCATATATTTT. The chain uses TRBV24-1 and TRBJ1-3; no clear D gene. This CDR3 has 14 residues. Trimming left V 5 bases short and J 2 bases short, with 9 bases between. Germline lookup yields CDR1 KGHDR and CDR2 SFDVKD.

This clonotype was observed many times. CDR3 sequence: CSARDVAGAEYYEQYF. The CDR3 coding sequence is TGCAGTGCTAGAGATGTAGCGGGAGCTGAGTACTACGAGCAGTACTTC. This chain links TRBV20-1 with TRBJ2-7, with 9 bases aligning to TRBD2. Germline CDR1 DFQATT, CDR2 SNEGSKA (reference sequence). V dropped 0 bases and J dropped 3; count of bases not matched to a gene: 9. The CDR3 spans 16 residues.

This chain joins TRBV12-3 or TRBV12-4 and TRBJ1-2, with D possibly TRBD1 on 6 matching bases. The CDR3 contains 13 residues. Trimming took 6 bases from V and 4 from J, leaving 12 bases between them. This CDR3 is CASSMDRFYGYTF. For the CDR3, the DNA is TGTGCCAGCAGCATGGACAGATTCTATGGCTACACCTTC.

The chain is built from TRBV6-1 and TRBJ1-1; the match to TRBD1 covers 8 bases. With 8 bases clipped from V and 2 bases from J, the junction kept 10 bases outside the gene matches. The CDR3 has 15 residues. Germline CDR1 MNHNS, CDR2 SASEGT. The CDR3 DNA reads TGTGCCAGCCGACGGGACAGGAAACTTAACACTGAAGCTTTCTTT. Translating it yields CASRRDRKLNTEAFF.

The gene calls are TRBV28 and TRBJ1-1, with 8 positions matching TRBD1. In germline, CDR1 is MDHEN, CDR2 SYDVKM. The CDR3 contains 16 residues. The V and J ends lost 4 bases and 3 bases, in that order; junction bases with no gene match: 10. The CDR3 sequence is CASSWARGREDTEAFF. In nucleotides, the CDR3 is TGTGCCAGCAGTTGGGCCAGGGGGCGGGAGGACACTGAAGCTTTCTTT.

This clonotype appeared many times. Written as DNA, the CDR3 is TGTGCCAGCAGTTCCGGGACAGGGGGCTACGAGCAGTACTTC. Protein product: CASSSGTGGYEQYF. The chain joins TRBV28 to TRBJ2-7; 11 nucleotides line up with TRBD1. Germline V gene sequence: CDR1 MDHEN, CDR2 SYDVKM. The ends lost 4 bases at V and 3 bases at J; junction bases unmatched: 2. CDR3 length: 14 residues.

This clonotype was seen ten or more times. The chain carries TRBV14 and TRBJ2-7; D call uncertain. Germline CDR1 and CDR2: SGHDN and FVKESK. Trimming removed 3 bases at V and 6 bases at J, with 9 bases between. CDR3 length: 12 amino acids. This CDR3 is CASSQTPFEQYF. The CDR3 DNA reads TGTGCCAGCAGCCAGACCCCTTTCGAGCAGTACTTC.

The table lists this clonotype with many counts. CDR3 bases: TGTGCCAGCAGCGATACAGGGTACTCTGGAAACACCATATATTTT. Encoded protein: CASSDTGYSGNTIYF. The J gene is TRBJ1-3, the V gene TRBV9, with TRBD1 as a possible D gene (6 bases). Germline V gives CDR1 SGDLS, CDR2 YYNGEE. The germline V and J ends were trimmed by 3 bases and 0 bases, with 10 bases remaining between them. The CDR3 length is 15 residues.

This clonotype came up many times. The chain employs TRBV28 and TRBJ2-7; D gene ambiguous. Looked up from germline, CDR1 is MDHEN and CDR2 is SYDVKM. V lost 7 bases, J lost 5 bases, and 9 bases lay in between. The CDR3 length is 11 residues. CDR3 in amino acids: CASTLANEQYF. CDR3 in DNA: TGTGCCAGCACCCTGGCGAACGAGCAGTACTTC. Drawing the rest from reference TRBV28 and TRBJ2-7, the complete variable domain is DVKVTQSSRYLVKRTGEKVFLECVQDMDHENMFWYRQDPGLGLRLIYFSYDVKMKEKGDIPEGYSVSREKKERFSLILESASTNQTSMYLCASTLANEQYFGPGTRLTVT.

The rearrangement uses TRBV6-1 and TRBJ2-7, with D possibly TRBD2 on 5 matching bases. The CDR3 has 16 amino acids. In germline, CDR1 is MNHNS, CDR2 SASEGT. Trimming removed 6 bases from V and 5 bases from J, with 23 bases in between. The CDR3 sequence: CASSSLERLPRDEQYF. Here the CDR3 DNA reads TGTGCCAGCAGCTCTCTTGAGCGGCTCCCTAGGGACGAGCAGTACTTC.

CDR3 sequence (DNA): TGCAGTGCAACCGGGGGCGAGGGGACCCAGTACTTC. Translation gives CSATGGEGTQYF. This chain uses TRBV20-1 with TRBJ2-5; D assignment may be TRBD1 or TRBD2 (6 bases each). The V end was cut by 6 bases, the J end by 7 bases, with 15 bases between. The CDR3 totals 12 residues. CDR1 is DFQATT and CDR2 is SNEGSKA in the germline V gene (reference sequence).

The sample holds many counts of this clonotype. The chain recombines TRBV28 with TRBJ2-7; TRBD2 is a possible D gene (6 bases). The CDR3 sequence is 21 residues long. Trimming cost V 2 bases and J 2 bases, with 31 bases left between them. The germline V gene encodes CDR1 MDHEN and CDR2 SYDVKM. CDR3 nucleotide sequence: TGTGCCAGCAGTTTAAGGGGCCCGGCGGGATCCAATAACCTCAGCCCCTACGAGCAGTACTTC. It specifies CASSLRGPAGSNNLSPYEQYF.

This clonotype was seen many times. The genes are TRBV7-3 and TRBJ2-4, with D perhaps matching TRBD1 or TRBD2 (5 bases each). This CDR3 contains 15 residues. The ends were cut back, 4 bases at V and 0 bases at J, with 10 bases in the middle. Germline CDR1 reads SGHTA; CDR2 reads FQGTGA. The CDR3 protein is CASSSDGTAKNIQYF. CDR3 bases: TGTGCCAGCAGCTCAGATGGGACAGCCAAAAACATTCAGTACTTC.

Many counts were recorded for this clonotype. The V gene is TRBV12-3 or TRBV12-4, the J gene TRBJ1-1; TRBD1 is a possible D gene (6 bases). V shed 5 bases and J shed 1 base, with 14 bases lying between them. The CDR3 totals 15 residues. Here the CDR3 DNA reads TGTGCCAGCAGTCCCAACAGGGCGAGGAACACTGAAGCTTTCTTT. Its protein product is CASSPNRARNTEAFF.

The chain is built from TRBV24-1 and TRBJ1-5; D unresolved. Per germline, CDR1 KGHDR and CDR2 SFDVKD. The ends were cut back, 6 bases at V and 0 bases at J, with 8 bases in the middle. CDR3 length: 14 residues. CDR3 residues: CATSPGYSNQPQHF. The CDR3 bases are TGTGCCACCAGTCCGGGGTATAGCAATCAGCCCCAGCATTTT.

This clonotype was found many times. The rearrangement joins TRBV7-6 to TRBJ2-5; D remains ambiguous. Germline lookup yields CDR1 SGHVS and CDR2 FNYEAQ. Trimming pared 4 bases from V and 2 bases from J, leaving 17 bases between. This CDR3 has 16 amino acids. CDR3 nucleotides: TGTGCCAGCAGCTCGTATGCTACGACTTCACAAGAGACCCAGTACTTC. Amino acid sequence: CASSSYATTSQETQYF.

This clonotype was recorded many times. V usage is TRBV25-1 and J usage is TRBJ2-7; 9 bases fit TRBD1. The germline gives CDR1 MGHDK, CDR2 SYGVNS. This CDR3 is built from 13 residues. Trimming cost V 6 bases and J 3 bases; bases outside gene matches: 3. This CDR3 reads CASRSTGGYEQYF. The CDR3 bases are TGTGCCAGCAGATCGACAGGGGGCTACGAGCAGTACTTC.